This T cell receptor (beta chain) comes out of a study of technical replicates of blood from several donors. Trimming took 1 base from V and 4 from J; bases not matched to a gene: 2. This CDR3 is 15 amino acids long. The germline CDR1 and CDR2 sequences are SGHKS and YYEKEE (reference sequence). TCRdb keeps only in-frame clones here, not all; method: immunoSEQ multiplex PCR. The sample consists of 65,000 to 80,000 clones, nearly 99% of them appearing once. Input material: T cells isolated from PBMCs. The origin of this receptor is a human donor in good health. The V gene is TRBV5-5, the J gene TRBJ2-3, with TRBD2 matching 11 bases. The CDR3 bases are TGTGCCAGCAGCTTGTTACTAGCGGGAGCAGATACGCAGTATTTT. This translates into CASSLLLAGADTQYF. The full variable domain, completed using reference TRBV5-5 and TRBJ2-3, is DAGVTQSPTHLIKTRGQQVTLRCSPISGHKSVSWYQQVLGQGPQFIFQYYEKEERGRGNFPDRFSARQFPNYSSELNVNALLLGDSALYLCASSLLLAGADTQYFGPGTRLTVL.